A single sample is the source of the 31 T cell receptor beta chains below, sequenced in a study of blood T cell repertoires in COVID-19. Assay: immunoSEQ multiplex PCR; the TCRdb copy retains only in-frame clones and omits some. The data contain some 43,000 clones, 65% to 85% of them seen just once; the ten biggest clones take up 39%. Sample: peripheral blood. These receptors came from a man in his forties with active or convalescent COVID-19.

The chain employs TRBV5-6 and TRBJ2-7; maybe TRBD1 (5 bases). The germline CDR1 and CDR2 sequences are SGHDT and YYEEEE. The CDR3 has 15 residues. V was trimmed by 3 bases and J by 5 bases, leaving 18 bases between them. The CDR3: CASSWGIDINNEQYF. The CDR3 region has the DNA TGTGCCAGCAGCTGGGGCATAGACATAAACAACGAGCAGTACTTC.

The chain carries TRBV9 and TRBJ2-5, with D hard to call. Germline lookup yields CDR1 SGDLS and CDR2 YYNGEE. The CDR3 spans 14 residues. Trimming shortened V by 3 bases and J by 5 bases, and 14 bases separated the two germline ends. Written as DNA, the CDR3 is TGTGCCAGCAGCGCCACCGGGTTTGAGGAGACCCAGTACTTC. Its translation: CASSATGFEETQYF.

The CDR3 region is CASSEARTGITEQFF. The CDR3 region has the DNA TGTGCCAGCAGTGAAGCAAGGACGGGGATAACTGAGCAGTTCTTC. The V and J genes are TRBV6-1 and TRBJ2-1; D may be TRBD2 (5 bases). V was cut by 0 bases and J by 9 bases, with 15 bases left in between. The CDR3 loop spans 15 amino acids. Germline CDR1 is MNHNS and CDR2 is SASEGT.

This rearrangement joins TRBV5-1 to TRBJ2-2, with a tentative D call TRBD2 (5 bases). The CDR3 is 14 residues long. The ends were cut back, 4 bases at V and 4 bases at J, with 11 bases in the middle. Germline values: CDR1 SGHRS, CDR2 YFSETQ. CDR3 residues: CASSLLEGTGELFF. CDR3 DNA: TGCGCCAGCAGCCTCCTAGAGGGCACCGGGGAGCTGTTTTTT.

The chain couples TRBV11-2 to TRBJ1-2; TRBD1 might be the D (6 bases). Germline CDR1 reads SGHAT; CDR2 reads FQNNGV. This CDR3 is 15 amino acids long. With 8 bases removed from V and 4 bases from J, the gap between germline ends came to 20 bases. The CDR3 reads CASVGRERGFYGYTF. The DNA for the CDR3 is TGTGCCAGCGTAGGGAGGGAGAGGGGGTTCTATGGCTACACCTTC.

The J gene is TRBJ2-7, the V gene TRBV19; 7 bases agree with TRBD1. The CDR3 has 14 amino acids. The junction had 2 bases not matched to a gene; V was cut back by 2 bases and J by 1 base. In germline, CDR1 is LNHDA, CDR2 SQIVND (reference sequence). CDR3 coding DNA: TGTGCCAGTAGTATACAACAGGGGTCCTACGAGCAGTACTTC. Protein: CASSIQQGSYEQYF.

This clone was recorded a few times. Here the CDR3 reads CASRQNQVYPYEQYF. The CDR3 DNA reads TGTGCCAGTAGACAAAATCAGGTTTACCCCTACGAGCAGTACTTC. The V and J genes are TRBV19 and TRBJ2-7, with no clear D. Trimming left V 6 bases short and J 2 bases short, with 17 bases between. The CDR3 is made up of 15 amino acids. Per the germline V gene, CDR1 is LNHDA and CDR2 is SQIVND (reference sequence).

The chain links TRBV25-1 to TRBJ1-2, with a weak D call TRBD1 (6 bases). The CDR3 covers 12 residues. The germline gives CDR1 MGHDK, CDR2 SYGVNS. V was cut by 4 bases and J by 5 bases, with 8 bases left in between. In nucleotides, the CDR3 is TGTGCCAGCAGTGGTACAGGGTATGGCTACACCTTC. It translates to CASSGTGYGYTF.

V usage is TRBV24-1 and J usage is TRBJ2-7; D is possibly TRBD1 (6 bases). Per the germline V gene, CDR1 is KGHDR and CDR2 is SFDVKD. The CDR3 is made up of 13 amino acids. Deletions cut 6 bases from V and 7 bases from J, with 15 bases between. The CDR3 nucleotides read TGTGCCACCAGTAGGACAGCCTCGGGAGAGCAGTACTTC. Its protein is CATSRTASGEQYF.

V is TRBV7-9 and J is TRBJ2-7; possibly TRBD1 for D (6 bases). This CDR3 contains 14 residues. Germline CDR1 SEHNR, CDR2 FQNEAQ (reference sequence). Trimming stripped 6 bases from V and 1 base from J, with 13 bases between. The CDR3 spells CASSRGSESYEQYF. In nucleotides, the CDR3 is TGTGCCAGCAGTAGGGGGTCTGAATCCTACGAGCAGTACTTC.

This clone was counted once. This chain links TRBV20-1 with TRBJ2-5; tentatively, D is TRBD2 (6 bases). The V end lost 5 bases, the J end lost 1 base, and 14 bases lay between the germline ends. This CDR3 spans 14 amino acids. Per the germline V gene, CDR1 is DFQATT and CDR2 is SNEGSKA (reference sequence). CDR3 DNA sequence: TGCAGTGCTGGTGTTGGGGGGACCCAAGAGACCCAGTACTTC. This sequence encodes CSAGVGGTQETQYF.

This clone appeared a single time. Other DNA sequences in this sample translate to the same CDR3. The chain uses TRBV9 and TRBJ1-6; 10 bases line up with TRBD1. The CDR3 loop spans 15 amino acids. Germline V CDR1 and CDR2: SGDLS, YYNGEE. J gave up 10 bases and V 1 base, and 5 bases lay outside the gene matches. Here the CDR3 DNA reads TGTGCCAGCAGCGTATCGGGGACAGGGGACTCACCCCTCCACTTT. This codes for CASSVSGTGDSPLHF.

The chain couples TRBV4-1 to TRBJ2-7; D unresolved. The V gene's germline CDR1 is MGHRA and CDR2 YSYEKL. The V end lost 0 bases, the J end lost 2 bases, and 2 bases lay between the germline ends. The CDR3 has 12 residues. CDR3 sequence (DNA): TGCGCCAGCAGCCAAGATACCTACGAGCAGTACTTC. Protein sequence: CASSQDTYEQYF.

The chain employs TRBV19 and TRBJ1-1; unclear D gene. CDR3 length: 13 residues. CDR1 LNHDA and CDR2 SQIVND come from the germline V gene (reference sequence). The V gene lost 5 bases and the J gene lost 2 bases, with 9 bases spanning the gap. This CDR3 reads CASSLALNTEAFF. Written as DNA, the CDR3 is TGTGCCAGTAGTTTAGCCCTAAACACTGAAGCTTTCTTT.

The CDR3 DNA reads TGTGCCAGCAGCTCAACTATACAGGGTATGGGTGGCTACACCTTC. It yields the protein CASSSTIQGMGGYTF. The V and J genes are TRBV27 and TRBJ1-2, with a weak D call TRBD1 (6 bases). V was cut by 6 bases and J by 7 bases, with 21 bases left in between. CDR3 length: 15 residues. Per germline, CDR1 MNHEY and CDR2 SMNVEV (reference sequence).

This clone appeared a few times. This rearrangement joins TRBV28 to TRBJ2-3, with 9 bases fitting TRBD2. From germline, CDR1 is MDHEN and CDR2 SYDVKM. Unmatched junction bases numbered 14, after V lost 3 bases and J lost 7 bases. The CDR3 consists of 17 residues. For the CDR3, the DNA is TGTGCCAGCAGTTTTCTGGATGTATCGCGGGAGGGTTATACGCAGTATTTT. It yields the protein CASSFLDVSREGYTQYF.

The chain uses TRBV3-1 (or the pseudogene TRBV3-2) and TRBJ2-1; 13 positions match TRBD2. The CDR3 length is 16 residues. Germline-derived CDR1 and CDR2 are LGHDT and YNNKEL (reference sequence). V trimming: 4 bases; J trimming: 4 bases; junction bases outside the gene matches: 4. CDR3 loop: CASSLRGLAGYNEQFF. The CDR3 nucleotides read TGTGCCAGCAGCCTGAGGGGACTAGCGGGGTACAATGAGCAGTTCTTC.

The chain recombines TRBV10-2 with TRBJ2-7, with D hard to call. Germline lookup yields CDR1 WSHSY and CDR2 SAAADI. The CDR3 is made up of 14 amino acids. The V end lost 0 bases, the J end lost 2 bases, and 8 bases lay between the germline ends. CDR3 sequence (DNA): TGCGCCAGCAGTGAGTCGGGCAGTACCTACGAGCAGTACTTC. Amino acid sequence: CASSESGSTYEQYF.

The CDR3 is CASSHDNSYGYTF. In DNA, the CDR3 is TGTGCCAGCAGCCATGACAACTCCTATGGCTACACCTTC. The chain uses TRBV3-1 (or the pseudogene TRBV3-2) and TRBJ1-2; D not resolved. V was trimmed by 3 bases and J by 4 bases, leaving 9 bases between them. CDR3 length equals 13 residues. Germline V gives CDR1 LGHDT, CDR2 YNNKEL (reference sequence).

The chain uses TRBV5-4 and TRBJ2-3; D is uncertain. V lost 2 bases and J lost 2, with 12 bases in between. Germline-derived CDR1 and CDR2 are SGHNT and YYREEE (reference sequence). CDR3 length: 15 residues. The CDR3 loop is CASSFDLVDTDTQYF. DNA of the CDR3: TGTGCCAGCAGCTTCGACCTAGTGGACACAGATACGCAGTATTTT.

CDR3 sequence reads: CASSLGSGLARNEQFF. CDR3 nucleotide sequence: TGTGCCAGCAGCTTGGGGTCTGGACTAGCGCGCAATGAGCAGTTCTTC. The V and J genes are TRBV5-6 and TRBJ2-1; TRBD2 agrees at 9 bases. Trimming cost V 0 bases and J 6 bases; bases outside gene matches: 7. Per germline, CDR1 SGHDT and CDR2 YYEEEE. The CDR3 totals 16 residues.

The gene calls are TRBV9 and TRBJ2-3; the match to TRBD2 covers 9 bases. Germline V gene sequence: CDR1 SGDLS, CDR2 YYNGEE. The CDR3 loop spans 15 amino acids. After removal of 0 bases from V and 2 bases from J, the junction contained 1 base not matched to a gene. The DNA for the CDR3 is TGTGCCAGCAGCGTAGGGACTAGCGCCACAGATACGCAGTATTTT. The encoded protein is CASSVGTSATDTQYF.

This sequence joins TRBV28 and TRBJ1-5; D is unresolved. Per germline, CDR1 MDHEN and CDR2 SYDVKM. CDR3 length: 15 residues. Trimming took 3 bases from V and 0 from J, leaving 9 bases between them. This chain's CDR3 is CASSFPSYSNQPQHF. The DNA for the CDR3 is TGTGCCAGCAGTTTCCCGTCCTATAGCAATCAGCCCCAGCATTTT.

The rearrangement uses TRBV13 and TRBJ2-3; 12 bases match TRBD2. Germline lookup yields CDR1 PRHDT and CDR2 FYEKMQ (reference sequence). This CDR3 comprises 18 residues. Trimming at V came to 3 bases and at J to 1 base, leaving 8 bases not matched to a gene. The chain's CDR3 is CASSLWLAGGPGTDTQYF. CDR3 nucleotide sequence: TGTGCCAGCAGCTTGTGGCTAGCGGGGGGGCCTGGCACAGATACGCAGTATTTT.

The CDR3 sequence is CASSLDRNQPQHF. As DNA, the CDR3 is TGTGCCAGCTCATTGGACAGAAATCAGCCCCAGCATTTT. The chain links TRBV18 to TRBJ1-5; tentative D call: TRBD1 (6 bases). V shed 5 bases and J shed 4 bases, with 9 bases lying between them. In germline, CDR1 is KGHSH, CDR2 LQKENI. This CDR3 has 13 residues.

The chain uses TRBV5-4 and TRBJ2-3, with 11 bases fitting TRBD1. V lost 4 bases to trimming and J lost 6 bases; unmatched junction nucleotides: 7. Germline V gives CDR1 SGHNT, CDR2 YYREEE (reference sequence). This CDR3 spans 15 amino acids. CDR3 bases: TGTGCCAGCAGCCGGACAGGGGGCCATGGTGATACGCAGTATTTT. This translates into CASSRTGGHGDTQYF.

The chain has TRBV30 and TRBJ2-7; no definite D call. CDR3 size: 13 residues. Deletions cut 0 bases from V and 3 bases from J, with 9 bases between. CDR1 and CDR2 from the germline V gene are GTSNPN and SVGIG (reference sequence). In DNA form, the CDR3 reads TGTGCCTGGAGTGTACGTCCCAGCTACGAGCAGTACTTC. Amino acids: CAWSVRPSYEQYF.

CDR3 region: CASSFLGQVINTIYF. The CDR3 DNA follows: TGTGCCAGCAGTTTCCTTGGCCAGGTTATAAACACCATATATTTT. The rearrangement uses TRBV28 and TRBJ1-3; no reliable D call. The CDR3 has 15 residues. Looked up from germline, CDR1 is MDHEN and CDR2 is SYDVKM. Trimming took 3 bases from V and 6 from J, leaving 15 bases between them.

This rearrangement joins TRBV30 to TRBJ2-1, with D possibly TRBD1 on 6 matching bases. The CDR3 consists of 13 residues. The germline V gene has CDR1 GTSNPN and CDR2 SVGIG (reference sequence). V was cut by 5 bases and J by 1 base, with 9 bases left in between. The CDR3 loop reads CAWAGQSYNEQFF. DNA of the CDR3: TGTGCCTGGGCCGGACAGTCCTACAATGAGCAGTTCTTC.

The rearrangement uses TRBV2 and TRBJ1-1; the match to TRBD1 covers 12 bases. This CDR3 contains 14 residues. Trimming cost V 3 bases and J 10 bases; bases outside gene matches: 6. Germline loops: CDR1 SNHLY, CDR2 FYNNEI. CDR3 loop: CASSDPGTGGTAFF. The CDR3 bases are TGTGCCAGCAGTGACCCCGGGACAGGGGGCACAGCTTTCTTT.

This clone was recorded a few times. V gene TRBV3-1 (or the pseudogene TRBV3-2) combines with J gene TRBJ2-7; 8 nucleotides agree with TRBD1. Germline-derived CDR1 and CDR2 are LGHDT and YNNKEL (reference sequence). The trim removed 0 bases at V and 1 base at J, leaving 2 bases unmatched. The CDR3 covers 15 residues. In DNA, the CDR3 is TGTGCCAGCAGCCAAGAAGGACAGGGATCCTACGAGCAGTACTTC. It encodes CASSQEGQGSYEQYF.